These 8 T cell receptor beta chains were all obtained from the same sample, sequenced in a study of Graves' ophthalmopathy and Graves' hyperthyroidism (dated by TCRdb to about 2018). These reads were obtained on an Illumina HiSeq 2000. For repertoire sequencing, the TCR beta CDR3 regions were amplified from RNA transcripts. The first round of RT-PCR was done with HTBI primers and the Qiagen OneStep RT-PCR kit, and was followed by a second round of multiplex PCR, then size selection and purification. The raw public data were reprocessed by TCRdb itself: fastp quality trimming at Q25, MiXCR clonotype calling, in-frame beta chains only. CDR3 protein duplicates are merged, each entry listing the most common genes and DNA. Counted in this sample were 350,000 or so distinct CDR3 sequences; roughly 16% of them appeared once. 10% to 15% of the sample belongs to the ten largest clones. Specimen: peripheral blood. The receptors were sampled from an adult man with Graves' ophthalmopathy.

The CDR3 DNA sequence: TGTGCCAGCAGGCAATCAGGAAGGGGAGACGAGCAGTACTTC. This encodes CASRQSGRGDEQYF. The V call is TRBV28, the J call TRBJ2-7, with D perhaps assigned TRBD1 or TRBD2 (5 bases each). CDR1 is MDHEN, CDR2 SYDVKM, per germline. The germline V and J ends were trimmed by 6 bases and 5 bases, with 17 bases remaining between them. This CDR3 is 14 amino acids long.

This clonotype was recorded many times. The rearrangement uses TRBV2 and TRBJ2-6; D call uncertain. V was pared by 7 bases and J by 0 bases, with 10 bases between. The CDR3 runs to 15 residues. Germline lookup yields CDR1 SNHLY and CDR2 FYNNEI. The DNA of the CDR3 is TGTGCCAGCATTATGGGAAACTCTGGGGCCAACGTCCTGACTTTC. Protein product: CASIMGNSGANVLTF. Combining the CDR3 with reference TRBV2 and TRBJ2-6 gives the whole variable domain EPEVTQTPSHQVTQMGQEVILRCVPISNHLYFYWYRQILGQKVEFLVSFYNNEISEKSEIFDDQFSVERPDGSNFTLKIRSTKLEDSAMYFCASIMGNSGANVLTFGAGSRLTVL.

Many counts were recorded for this clonotype. V gene TRBV6-1 combines with J gene TRBJ1-5, with D possibly being TRBD1 (6 bases). Germline CDR1 reads MNHNS; CDR2 reads SASEGT. The V end was cut by 6 bases, the J end by 7 bases, with 13 bases between. The length of the CDR3 is 13 residues. The chain's CDR3 is CASRVGGRQPQHF. The CDR3 DNA reads as TGTGCCAGCAGAGTGGGGGGCAGGCAGCCCCAGCATTTT.

This clonotype was detected many times. Likely a read error: the CDR3 ends without its conserved phenylalanine or tryptophan. It is unclear where the CDR3 begins or ends on the DNA, so no DNA is shown, and the CDR3 is as TCRdb lists it. The gene calls are TRBV6-5 and TRBJ1-2. Germline V CDR1 and CDR2: MNHEY, SVGAGI. From its first to its last residue, the CDR3 has 9 amino acids. Here the CDR3 reads CASSYSPKL.

This clonotype occurred a few times. The chain links TRBV11-2 to TRBJ2-7; D possibly corresponds to TRBD2 (6 bases). Deletions cut 0 bases from V and 2 bases from J, with 11 bases between. Germline CDR1 and CDR2: SGHAT and FQNNGV. The CDR3 runs to 15 residues. Here the CDR3 DNA reads TGTGCCAGCAGCTTAGATAGCGGCGGAACCTACGAGCAGTACTTC. Its protein product is CASSLDSGGTYEQYF.

This clonotype was recorded many times. This chain links TRBV12-3 or TRBV12-4 with TRBJ2-1; D might be TRBD2 (5 bases). This CDR3 spans 13 amino acids. V was trimmed by 2 bases and J by 6 bases, leaving 8 bases between them. Here the CDR3 reads CASSLISGNEQFF. In nucleotides, the CDR3 is TGTGCCAGCAGTTTAATCAGCGGCAATGAGCAGTTCTTC.

The chain recombines TRBV28 with TRBJ1-2; 8 bases line up with TRBD1. CDR1 and CDR2 from the germline V gene are MDHEN and SYDVKM. V gave up 6 bases and J gave up 8 bases; unmatched junction bases: 11. The CDR3 consists of 14 residues. In DNA form, the CDR3 reads TGTGCCAGCAGCCCGACAGGGGCCGGGATAGGCTACACCTTC. It codes for CASSPTGAGIGYTF.

This clonotype was detected ten times or more. The chain has TRBV6-2 or TRBV6-3 and TRBJ1-3; 8 bases map to TRBD1. Germline CDR1 reads MNHEY; CDR2 reads SVGEGT. The CDR3 sequence is 15 residues long. The V and J ends lost 5 bases and 0 bases, in that order; junction bases with no gene match: 3. CDR3 bases: TGTGCCAGCAGTCGACAGGGGAACTCTGGAAACACCATATATTTT. Translation gives CASSRQGNSGNTIYF.